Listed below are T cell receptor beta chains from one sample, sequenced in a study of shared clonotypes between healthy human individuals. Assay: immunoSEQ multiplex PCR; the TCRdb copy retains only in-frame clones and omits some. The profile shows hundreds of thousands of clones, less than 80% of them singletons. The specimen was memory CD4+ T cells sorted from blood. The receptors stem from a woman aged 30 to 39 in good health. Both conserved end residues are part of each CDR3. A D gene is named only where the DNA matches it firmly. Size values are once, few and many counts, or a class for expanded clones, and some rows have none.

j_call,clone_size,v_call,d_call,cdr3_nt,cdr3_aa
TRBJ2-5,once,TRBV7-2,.,TGTGCCAGCAGCTTTGTCTCGGCGGCAAGACCCGGGACCCAGTACTTC,CASSFVSAARPGTQYF
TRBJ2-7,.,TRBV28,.,TGTGCCTTGAATTCAGATGGGGGGCACTCCTACGAGCAGTACTTC,CALNSDGGHSYEQYF
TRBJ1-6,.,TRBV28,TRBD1,TGTGCCAGCAGTTTGTGGGACAGGGGGACTTCACCCCTCCACTTT,CASSLWDRGTSPLHF
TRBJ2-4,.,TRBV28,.,TGTGCCAGCACAAACCTAGGCATTCAGTACTTC,CASTNLGIQYF
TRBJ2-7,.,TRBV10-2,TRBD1,TGCGCCAGCGGGACAGGGCCTAACGAGCAGTACTTC,CASGTGPNEQYF
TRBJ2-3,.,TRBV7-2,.,TGTGCCAGCAGTCCTAGTGTGACAGATACGCAGTATTTT,CASSPSVTDTQYF
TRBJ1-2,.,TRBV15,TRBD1,TGTGCCACCAGCAGACCGACAGGGCTCGGCTACACCTTC,CATSRPTGLGYTF
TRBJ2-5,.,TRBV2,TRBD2,TGTGCCAGCCAAAGGGGAGCGGGAGACGAGACCCAGTACTTC,CASQRGAGDETQYF
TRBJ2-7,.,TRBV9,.,TGTGCCAGCAGCGTAGGCCAGGGTAGGTCCTACGAGCAGTACTTC,CASSVGQGRSYEQYF
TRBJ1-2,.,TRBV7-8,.,TGTGCCAGCAGCCTACGACGGGGAGATGGCTACACCTTC,CASSLRRGDGYTF
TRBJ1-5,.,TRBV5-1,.,TGCGCCAGCAGCTTCGGGGGAGGGAGAGATCCCCAGCATTTT,CASSFGGGRDPQHF
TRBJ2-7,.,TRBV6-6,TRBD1,TGTGCCAGCAGTTACCCCGACAGGGGGCTCGACGAGCAGTACTTC,CASSYPDRGLDEQYF
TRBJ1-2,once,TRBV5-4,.,TGTGCCAGCAGCCAAGGGGGAGGGATACGGGATGGCTACACCTTC,CASSQGGGIRDGYTF
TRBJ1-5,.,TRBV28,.,TGTGCCAGCAGACCGACATCTAGTTCCGGATATAGCAATCAGCCCCAGCATTTT,CASRPTSSSGYSNQPQHF
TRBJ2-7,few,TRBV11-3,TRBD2,TGTGCCAGCAGCCCAACTAGCGGGTCCTACGAGCAGTACTTC,CASSPTSGSYEQYF
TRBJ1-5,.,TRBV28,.,TGTGCCAGCAGTTTGTCACCCCCAGGCTGGTTAGGTAGCAATCAGCCCCAGCATTTT,CASSLSPPGWLGSNQPQHF
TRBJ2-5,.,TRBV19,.,TGTGCCAGTAGTATTTTCGGCTCCGAGACCCAGTACTTC,CASSIFGSETQYF